The rows below give T cell receptor beta chains drawn from one sample of a study of memory CD4+ T cells and cytomegalovirus serostatus. Profiled with immunoSEQ multiplex PCR; TCRdb holds only in-frame clones, not every one. The sample lists approximately 52,000 clones, 60% to 80% seen once, with about 0.8% in the top ten. The specimen sequenced was memory CD4+ T cells from blood. These receptors were collected from an adult in good health and CMV-seronegative. The CDR3 runs from the conserved cysteine through the conserved F or W. A D gene is named only where the DNA matches it firmly. For some rows the clone size is stated as once, few or many, or as a class when expanded; others skip it.

V	J	D	size	CDR3	DNA
TRBV18	TRBJ1-5	.	.	CASSARGSNQPQHF	TGTGCCAGCTCAGCCAGGGGTAGCAATCAGCCCCAGCATTTT
TRBV9	TRBJ1-2	.	.	CASRRTAANYGYTF	TGTGCCAGCCGACGGACAGCAGCTAACTATGGCTACACCTTC
TRBV6-1	TRBJ1-5	.	once	CASSGQDYSNQPQHF	TGTGCCAGCAGTGGACAGGATTATAGCAATCAGCCCCAGCATTTT
TRBV30	TRBJ1-5	.	.	CAWNEAGSNQPQHF	TGTGCCTGGAATGAAGCGGGATCCAATCAGCCCCAGCATTTT
TRBV28	TRBJ2-5	TRBD2	once	CASSRNGLSGKETQYF	TGTGCCAGTTCCCGAAATGGGTTAAGCGGGAAAGAGACCCAGTACTTC
TRBV9	TRBJ1-1	.	.	CASSVDSGPLNTEAFF	TGTGCCAGCAGCGTCGATTCTGGACCCCTGAACACTGAAGCTTTCTTT
TRBV2	TRBJ1-5	.	.	CASSDMGNQPQHF	TGTGCCAGCAGTGATATGGGTAATCAGCCCCAGCATTTT
TRBV6-1	TRBJ1-3	.	.	CASSEYGQGSGNTIYF	TGTGCCAGCAGTGAATACGGCCAGGGCTCTGGAAACACCATATATTTT
TRBV18	TRBJ1-5	.	.	CASSPREDSQPQHF	TGTGCCAGCTCACCCCGGGAGGACAGTCAGCCCCAGCATTTT
TRBV4-3	TRBJ1-5	.	.	CASSQEQGLLQPQHF	TGCGCCAGCAGCCAGGAACAGGGTCTTCTTCAGCCCCAGCATTTT
TRBV6-1	TRBJ1-2	.	few	CASSEAGAPYGYTF	TGTGCCAGCAGTGAAGCAGGGGCCCCTTATGGCTACACCTTC
TRBV13	TRBJ2-3	.	.	CASSFSSGTDTQYF	TGTGCCAGCAGCTTTTCATCAGGGACAGATACGCAGTATTTT
TRBV4-3	TRBJ2-2	TRBD1	.	CASSQDARTGGGTGELFF	TGCGCCAGCAGCCAAGATGCCCGGACAGGGGGCGGAACCGGGGAGCTGTTTTTT
TRBV5-1	TRBJ1-5	TRBD1	.	CASSLGTGGKSNQPQHF	TGCGCCAGCAGCTTGGGGACAGGGGGCAAAAGTAATCAGCCCCAGCATTTT
TRBV30	TRBJ1-1	TRBD1	.	CAWSYRGRGTEAFF	TGTGCCTGGTCCTACAGGGGGAGGGGGACTGAAGCTTTCTTT
TRBV5-6	TRBJ2-2	.	.	CASSLPPGELFF	TGTGCCAGCAGCCTACCCCCCGGGGAGCTGTTTTTT
TRBV5-1	TRBJ2-7	.	.	CASSLAEWLGEQYF	TGCGCCAGCAGCTTGGCCGAGTGGCTCGGGGAGCAGTACTTC
TRBV6-6	TRBJ2-7	.	.	CASSYGGVDYEQYF	TGTGCCAGCTCTTACGGTGGGGTAGACTACGAGCAGTACTTC
TRBV7-9	TRBJ1-4	TRBD1	.	CASISGTGNEKLFF	TGTGCCAGCATCTCCGGGACAGGGAATGAAAAACTGTTTTTT
TRBV27	TRBJ2-7	.	.	CASRPPPTVWSSYEQYF	TGTGCCAGCAGGCCCCCCCCGACAGTGTGGAGCTCCTACGAGCAGTACTTC
TRBV6-5	TRBJ1-5	TRBD1	medium-sized	CASSYSRTGGTPQHF	TGTGCCAGCAGTTACTCGAGGACAGGTGGAACCCCCCAGCATTTT
TRBV7-2	TRBJ1-5	.	.	CASSYRDNQPQHF	TGTGCCAGCAGCTACAGGGATAATCAGCCCCAGCATTTT
TRBV5-6	TRBJ2-2	TRBD1	.	CASSFSDRDTGELFF	TGTGCCAGCAGCTTTTCGGACAGGGACACCGGGGAGCTGTTTTTT
TRBV19	TRBJ2-5	TRBD2	.	CASSMGTSGQETQYF	TGTGCCAGTAGTATGGGGACTAGCGGCCAAGAGACCCAGTACTTC
TRBV6-5	TRBJ2-7	.	.	CASSYLGEQYF	TGTGCCAGCAGTTATCTAGGCGAGCAGTACTTC
TRBV19	TRBJ1-1	.	few	CASSTQGRGMNTEAFF	TGTGCCAGTAGTACGCAGGGGAGGGGAATGAACACTGAAGCTTTCTTT
TRBV7-9	TRBJ2-7	.	.	CASTEAGVGVGEQYF	TGTGCCAGCACAGAAGCAGGGGTCGGGGTCGGCGAGCAGTACTTC
TRBV7-2	TRBJ1-6	TRBD1	.	CASIKTDRLNSPLHF	TGTGCCAGCATCAAAACGGACAGGTTGAATTCACCCCTCCACTTT
TRBV2	TRBJ1-1	.	few	CASSAANPNTEAFF	TGTGCCAGCAGTGCGGCCAACCCGAACACTGAAGCTTTCTTT
TRBV5-1	TRBJ1-3	.	.	CASSLAGVSGNTIYF	TGCGCCAGCAGCTTGGCTGGGGTTTCTGGAAACACCATATATTTT
TRBV19	TRBJ1-5	TRBD1	few	CASSSLTGDNQPQHF	TGTGCCAGTAGTAGCCTTACAGGGGACAATCAGCCCCAGCATTTT
TRBV6-4	TRBJ2-2	.	.	CASSPGTKNTGELFF	TGTGCCAGCAGTCCCGGGACAAAGAACACCGGGGAGCTGTTTTTT
TRBV12-5	TRBJ2-5	TRBD1	.	CASGPRTGQGAFGTQYF	TGTGCTAGTGGTCCCCGTACCGGACAGGGGGCTTTCGGGACCCAGTACTTC
TRBV5-1	TRBJ2-5	.	.	CASSLQGVETQYF	TGCGCCAGCAGCTTACAGGGAGTGGAGACCCAGTACTTC
TRBV5-1	TRBJ2-3	.	.	CASSLATHTDTQYF	TGCGCCAGCAGCTTGGCCACCCACACAGATACGCAGTATTTT
TRBV2	TRBJ2-6	.	.	CAIPKGGEGSGANVLTF	TGTGCCATCCCGAAGGGGGGGGAAGGCTCTGGGGCCAACGTCCTGACTTTC
TRBV6-1	TRBJ1-2	.	.	CASSEVGGYGYTF	TGTGCCAGCAGTGAAGTGGGGGGGTATGGCTACACCTTC